This TCR beta chain was found in a study of blood T cells in healthy people across ages. Study conclusions and caveats: The lack of PBMC sorting stopped any conclusive naive versus antigen-experienced comparison.

CDR1 and CDR2 from the germline V gene are ENHRY and SYGVKD. This CDR3 contains 15 residues. Trimming cost V 7 bases and J 3 bases; bases outside gene matches: 8. Worth noting for this clonotype: Its antigen is as yet unknown.

The authors ran a second PCR of about 7 to 11 cycles using a sample-barcoded 5' primer and a J-beta primer mix. TCRdb recomputed calls from the 5' RACE reads with MiXCR, one row per CDR3 protein. This sample carries under 2,000,000 distinct CDR3 sequences, 40% to 55% of them seen once, and the ten largest clones take about 2.1%. The sample consisted of blood. This receptor was identified in a woman aged 40 to 55 in good health. The chain couples TRBV10-3 to TRBJ2-2, with 7 bases matching TRBD1. The CDR3 region is CAINPGGGYTGELFF. The CDR3 DNA reads TGTGCCATCAACCCAGGGGGTGGATACACCGGGGAGCTGTTTTTT.